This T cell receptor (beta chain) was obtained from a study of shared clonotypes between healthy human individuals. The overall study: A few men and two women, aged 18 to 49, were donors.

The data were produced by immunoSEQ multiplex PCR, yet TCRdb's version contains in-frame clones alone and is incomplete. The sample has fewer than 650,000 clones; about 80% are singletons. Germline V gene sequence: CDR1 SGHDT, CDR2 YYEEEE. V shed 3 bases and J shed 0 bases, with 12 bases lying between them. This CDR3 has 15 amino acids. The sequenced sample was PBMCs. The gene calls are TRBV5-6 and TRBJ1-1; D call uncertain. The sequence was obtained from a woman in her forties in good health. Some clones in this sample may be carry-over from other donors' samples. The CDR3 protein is CASSWARGMNTEAFF. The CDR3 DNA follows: TGTGCCAGCAGCTGGGCCCGAGGGATGAACACTGAAGCTTTCTTT.